This TCR beta chain was identified during a study of post-analysis software for immune sequencing data. Study-level results: In patients, about five TRBV segments were more frequent than in controls, with TRBV5-6, TRBV5-1 and TRBV20-1 among them.

This clonotype came up a few times. What it recognizes is unknown. TCR beta cDNA libraries had unique molecular identifiers. TCRdb independently ran MiXCR on the PCR reads; one entry per CDR3 protein. The sample consists of over 300,000 distinct CDR3 sequences, less than 35% of them appearing once. This CDR3 spans 14 amino acids. The V gene's germline CDR1 is LGHNA and CDR2 YSLEER. V lost 0 bases, J lost 5 bases, and 10 bases lay in between. Sequencing was carried out using blood. The clonotype originates from a girl under 18 with multiple sclerosis. This chain links TRBV4-3 with TRBJ1-1; D remains ambiguous. The CDR3 here is CASSQDFSTTEAFF. The CDR3 region has the DNA TGCGCCAGCAGCCAAGATTTTAGCACTACTGAAGCTTTCTTT.